Below are 10 T cell receptor beta chains sequenced from a single sample in a study of cytomegalovirus exposure and HLA in healthy donors. Vbeta (60) and Jbeta (13) primers were used in the PCR. The data were produced by immunoSEQ multiplex PCR, yet TCRdb's version contains in-frame clones alone and is incomplete. Among around 130,000 clones, roughly 79% were seen once, and the ten largest hold approximately 1.7%. Sequencing was carried out using PBMCs. These receptors were collected from a woman between 50 and 59 years old in good health and CMV-seronegative.

This sequence joins TRBV30 and TRBJ1-1; no definite D call. V lost 5 bases and J lost 4, with 8 bases in between. The CDR3 is 11 residues long. The germline V gene has CDR1 GTSNPN and CDR2 SVGIG (reference sequence). CDR3 sequence (DNA): TGTGCCTGGGGGAGTAGCACTGAAGCTTTCTTT. Amino acid sequence: CAWGSSTEAFF.

The genes are TRBV10-2 and TRBJ2-3; 12 nucleotides match TRBD2. The CDR3 totals 14 residues. V lost 7 bases and J lost 5; bases outside the gene matches: 4. Germline V gives CDR1 WSHSY, CDR2 SAAADI. This CDR3 is CASTPSGREDTQYF. For the CDR3, the DNA is TGCGCCAGCACTCCTAGCGGGAGGGAAGATACGCAGTATTTT.

The CDR3 sequence: CASSLGGSGSSEQYV. CDR3 DNA sequence: TGCGCCAGCAGCTTGGGTGGAAGCGGGAGCTCCGAGCAGTACGTC. This sequence joins TRBV5-1 and TRBJ2-7, with 8 bases identical to TRBD2. Germline lookup yields CDR1 SGHRS and CDR2 YFSETQ. The junction had 8 bases not matched to a gene; V was cut back by 0 bases and J by 6 bases. This CDR3 is 15 amino acids long.

The chain recombines TRBV7-3 with TRBJ1-1; D not certain. CDR1 and CDR2 (germline): SGHTA, FQGTGA. V was cut by 5 bases and J by 0 bases, with 7 bases left in between. The CDR3 sequence is 13 residues long. CDR3 coding DNA: TGTGCCAGCAGCCTACAGATGAACACTGAAGCTTTCTTT. Encoded protein: CASSLQMNTEAFF.

The gene calls are TRBV28 and TRBJ2-2, with a possible D match to TRBD1 (5 bases). This CDR3 spans 17 amino acids. The germline CDR1 and CDR2 sequences are MDHEN and SYDVKM. V was cut by 1 base and J by 0 bases, with 12 bases left in between. CDR3 nucleotides: TGTGCCAGCAGTTTATCTCAGGGATTCGCGAACACCGGGGAGCTGTTTTTT. Translation gives CASSLSQGFANTGELFF.

The chain links TRBV15 to TRBJ2-1; D is unresolved. In germline, CDR1 is LNHNV, CDR2 YYDKDF (reference sequence). Trimming took 5 bases from V and 1 from J, leaving 9 bases between them. The CDR3 is made up of 14 amino acids. The CDR3 DNA is TGTGCCACCAGCGAGACTCCATCCTACAATGAGCAGTTCTTC. The encoded protein is CATSETPSYNEQFF.

The chain uses TRBV11-3 and TRBJ2-3; weak D call: TRBD2 (6 bases). The CDR3 has 14 residues. The germline gives CDR1 SGHNT, CDR2 YENEEA. V was pared by 5 bases and J by 11 bases, with 20 bases between. The CDR3 coding sequence is TGTGCCAGCAGCCAAGCTCGGGACTCCCACCGGCAGTATTTT. Translating it yields CASSQARDSHRQYF. The full variable domain, completed using reference TRBV11-3 and TRBJ2-3, is EAGVVQSPRYKIIEKKQPVAFWCNPISGHNTLYWYLQNLGQGPELLIRYENEEAVDDSQLPKDRFSAERLKGVDSTLKIQPAELGDSAVYLCASSQARDSHRQYFGPGTRLTVL.

The chain joins TRBV15 to TRBJ1-2, with D uncertain. The CDR3 sequence is 13 residues long. With 0 bases removed from V and 7 bases from J, the gap between germline ends came to 9 bases. The V gene's germline CDR1 is LNHNV and CDR2 YYDKDF (reference sequence). CDR3 DNA: TGTGCCACCAGCAGAGACCGGGTAGGTGGCTACACCTTC. Amino acid sequence: CATSRDRVGGYTF.

J is TRBJ2-7 and V is TRBV4-3, with 7 bases aligning to TRBD2. Germline V gene data show CDR1 as LGHNA and CDR2 as YSLEER. The CDR3 length is 16 residues. V lost 0 bases, J lost 4 bases, and 9 bases stayed unmatched. The CDR3 is CASSQDEGAGSYEQYF. CDR3 nucleotides: TGCGCCAGCAGCCAAGACGAGGGAGCGGGGAGTTACGAGCAGTACTTC.

The chain employs TRBV6-5 and TRBJ2-1; D perhaps matches TRBD1 (5 bases). In germline, CDR1 is MNHEY, CDR2 SVGAGI. CDR3 length equals 15 residues. Trimming took off 5 bases at V and 0 bases at J, with 11 bases between the two ends. CDR3 sequence (DNA): TGTGCCAGCAGTCAACAGGTTAGCTCCTACAATGAGCAGTTCTTC. It yields the protein CASSQQVSSYNEQFF.